The present T cell receptor (beta chain) was sequenced within a study of T cell repertoires in cytomegalovirus infection. The wider study: Matching HLA type and CMV infection were both indicated by public TCR beta signatures.

V lost 4 bases and J 2 bases, leaving 12 bases between the germline ends. Germline-derived CDR1 and CDR2 are ENHRY and SYGVKD. The CDR3 sequence is 16 residues long. TCRdb reprocessed the reads via MiXCR and lists one record per CDR3 protein. Of approximately 180,000 distinct CDR3 sequences listed, approximately 19% are singletons. Sequencing was done on a sample of PBMCs. V and J are TRBV10-3 and TRBJ2-6; D is undetermined. The TCR comes from a human donor in good health (CMV status not recorded). Some clones in this sample may be carry-over from other donors' samples. The CDR3 sequence is CAISVLTRAGANVLTF. CDR3 in DNA: TGTGCCATCAGTGTACTCACAAGGGCTGGGGCCAACGTCCTGACTTTC.